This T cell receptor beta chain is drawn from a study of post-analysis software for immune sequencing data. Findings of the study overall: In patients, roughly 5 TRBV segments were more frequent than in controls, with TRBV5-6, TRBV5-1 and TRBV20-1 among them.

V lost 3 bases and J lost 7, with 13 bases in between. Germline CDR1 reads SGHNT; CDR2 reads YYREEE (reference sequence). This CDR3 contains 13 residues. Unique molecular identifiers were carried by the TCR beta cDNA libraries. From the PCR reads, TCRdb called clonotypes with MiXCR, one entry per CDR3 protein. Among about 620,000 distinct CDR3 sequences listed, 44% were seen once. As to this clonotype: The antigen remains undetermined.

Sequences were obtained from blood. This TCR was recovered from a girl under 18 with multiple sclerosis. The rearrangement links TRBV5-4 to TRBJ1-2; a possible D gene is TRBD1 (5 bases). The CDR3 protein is CASSYGTELGYTF. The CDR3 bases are TGTGCCAGCAGCTACGGGACGGAGCTTGGCTACACCTTC.